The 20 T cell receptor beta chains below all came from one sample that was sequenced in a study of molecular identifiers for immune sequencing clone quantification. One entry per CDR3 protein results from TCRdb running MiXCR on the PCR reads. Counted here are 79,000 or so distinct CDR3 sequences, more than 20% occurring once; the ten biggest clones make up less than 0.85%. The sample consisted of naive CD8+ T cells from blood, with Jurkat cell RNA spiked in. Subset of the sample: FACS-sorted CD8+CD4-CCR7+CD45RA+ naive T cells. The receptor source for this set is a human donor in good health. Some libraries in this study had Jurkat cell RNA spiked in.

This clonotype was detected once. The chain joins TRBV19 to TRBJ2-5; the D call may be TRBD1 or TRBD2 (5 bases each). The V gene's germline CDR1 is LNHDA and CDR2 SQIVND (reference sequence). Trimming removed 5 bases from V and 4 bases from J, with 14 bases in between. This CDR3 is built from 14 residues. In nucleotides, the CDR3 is TGTGCCAGTAGTCCCCTGGGACGGGGAGAGACCCAGTACTTC. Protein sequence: CASSPLGRGETQYF.

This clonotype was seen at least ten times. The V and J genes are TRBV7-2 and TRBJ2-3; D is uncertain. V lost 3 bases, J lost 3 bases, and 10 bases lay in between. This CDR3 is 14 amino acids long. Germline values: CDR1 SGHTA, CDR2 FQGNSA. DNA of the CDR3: TGTGCCAGCAGCTTCTACACCCCTACAGATACGCAGTATTTT. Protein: CASSFYTPTDTQYF.

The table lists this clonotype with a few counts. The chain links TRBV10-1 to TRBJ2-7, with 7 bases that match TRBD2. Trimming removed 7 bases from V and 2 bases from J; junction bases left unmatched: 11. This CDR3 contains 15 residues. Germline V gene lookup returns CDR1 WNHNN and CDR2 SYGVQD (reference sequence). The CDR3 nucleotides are TGCGCCAGCACCCAGGAGGCGGGGGAGACCTACGAGCAGTACTTC. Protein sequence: CASTQEAGETYEQYF.

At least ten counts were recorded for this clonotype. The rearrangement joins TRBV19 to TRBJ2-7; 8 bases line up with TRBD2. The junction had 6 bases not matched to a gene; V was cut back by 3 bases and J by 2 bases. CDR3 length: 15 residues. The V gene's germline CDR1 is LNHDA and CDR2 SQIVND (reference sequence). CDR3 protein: CASSIALADAYEQYF. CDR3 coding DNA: TGTGCCAGTAGTATTGCACTAGCGGACGCCTACGAGCAGTACTTC.

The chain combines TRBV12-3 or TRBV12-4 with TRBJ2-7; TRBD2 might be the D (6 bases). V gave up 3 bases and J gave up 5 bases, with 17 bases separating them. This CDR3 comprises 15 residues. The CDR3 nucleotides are TGTGCCAGCAGTTTGGTGGGGGGAAGCGTCCACGAGCAGTACTTC. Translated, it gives CASSLVGGSVHEQYF.

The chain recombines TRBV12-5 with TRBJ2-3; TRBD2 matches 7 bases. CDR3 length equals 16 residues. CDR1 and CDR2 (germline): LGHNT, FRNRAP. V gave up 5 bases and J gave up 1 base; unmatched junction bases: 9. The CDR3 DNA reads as TGTGCTAGTGGTATCGGACCAGCGGGACGCACAGATACGCAGTATTTT. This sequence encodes CASGIGPAGRTDTQYF.

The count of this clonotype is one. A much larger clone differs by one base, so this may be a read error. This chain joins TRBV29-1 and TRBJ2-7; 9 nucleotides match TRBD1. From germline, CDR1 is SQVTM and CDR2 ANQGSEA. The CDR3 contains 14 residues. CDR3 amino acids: CSVEDRQGVYGQYF. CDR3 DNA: TGCAGCGTTGAAGATCGACAGGGGGTCTACGGGCAGTACTTC.

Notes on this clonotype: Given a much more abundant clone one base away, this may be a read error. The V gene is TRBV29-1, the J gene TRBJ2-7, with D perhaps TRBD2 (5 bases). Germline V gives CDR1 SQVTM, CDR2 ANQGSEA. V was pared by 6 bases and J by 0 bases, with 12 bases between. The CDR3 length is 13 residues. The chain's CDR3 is CSVRSGSSYEQYF. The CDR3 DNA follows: TGCAGCGTGAGGTCGGGGAGCTCCTACGAGCAGTACTTC.

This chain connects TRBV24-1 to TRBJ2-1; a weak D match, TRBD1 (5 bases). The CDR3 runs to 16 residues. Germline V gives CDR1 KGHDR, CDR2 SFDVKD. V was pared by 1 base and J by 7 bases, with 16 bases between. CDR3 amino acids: CATSDFHEQGRNEQFF. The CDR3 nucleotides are TGTGCCACCAGTGATTTCCATGAGCAGGGAAGGAATGAGCAGTTCTTC.

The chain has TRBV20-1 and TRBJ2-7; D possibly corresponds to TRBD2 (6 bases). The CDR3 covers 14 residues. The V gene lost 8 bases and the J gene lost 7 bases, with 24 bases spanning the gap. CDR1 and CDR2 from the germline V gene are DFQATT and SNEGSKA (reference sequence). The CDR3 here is CSTKTGGSLEEQYF. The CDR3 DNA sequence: TGCAGTACTAAAACTGGGGGGTCCCTGGAGGAGCAGTACTTC.

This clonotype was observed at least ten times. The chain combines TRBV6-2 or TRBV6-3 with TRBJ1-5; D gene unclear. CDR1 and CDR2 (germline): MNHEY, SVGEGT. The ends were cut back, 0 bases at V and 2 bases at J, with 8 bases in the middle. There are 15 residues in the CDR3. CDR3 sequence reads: CASSYSGIGNQPQHF. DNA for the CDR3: TGTGCCAGCAGTTACTCCGGTATCGGCAATCAGCCCCAGCATTTT.

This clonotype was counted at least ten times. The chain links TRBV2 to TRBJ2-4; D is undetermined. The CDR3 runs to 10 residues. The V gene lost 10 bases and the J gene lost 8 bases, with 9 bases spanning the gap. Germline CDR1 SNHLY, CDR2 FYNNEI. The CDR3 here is CAIVEDIQYF. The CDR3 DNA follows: TGTGCCATCGTCGAGGACATTCAGTACTTC.

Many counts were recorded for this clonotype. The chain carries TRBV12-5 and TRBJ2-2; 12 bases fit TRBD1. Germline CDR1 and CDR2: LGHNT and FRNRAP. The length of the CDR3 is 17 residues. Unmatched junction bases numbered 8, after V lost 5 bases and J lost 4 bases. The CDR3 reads CASGPPGTGGGTGELFF. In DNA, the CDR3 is TGTGCTAGTGGTCCTCCCGGGACAGGGGGCGGCACCGGGGAGCTGTTTTTT.

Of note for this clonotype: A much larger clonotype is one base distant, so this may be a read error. The CDR3 sequence: CASSLRNSGANVLAF. CDR3 nucleotide sequence: TGTGCCAGTAGCCTCAGGAACTCTGGGGCCAACGTCCTGGCTTTC. The V and J genes are TRBV19 and TRBJ2-6, with D possibly matching TRBD1 (5 bases). From germline, CDR1 is LNHDA and CDR2 SQIVND (reference sequence). The length of the CDR3 is 15 residues.

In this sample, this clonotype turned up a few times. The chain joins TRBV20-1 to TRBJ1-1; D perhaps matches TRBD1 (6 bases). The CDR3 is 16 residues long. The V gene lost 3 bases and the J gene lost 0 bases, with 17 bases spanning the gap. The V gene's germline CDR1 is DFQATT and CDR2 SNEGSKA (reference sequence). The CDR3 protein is CSASPVGTLMNTEAFF. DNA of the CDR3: TGCAGTGCTAGCCCGGTCGGGACACTCATGAACACTGAAGCTTTCTTT.

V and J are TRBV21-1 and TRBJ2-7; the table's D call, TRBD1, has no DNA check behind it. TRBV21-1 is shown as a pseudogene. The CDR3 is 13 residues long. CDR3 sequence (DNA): TGTGCCAGCAGGCGCAGGGGGCCGTACGAGCAGTACTTC. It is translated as CASRRRGPYEQYF.

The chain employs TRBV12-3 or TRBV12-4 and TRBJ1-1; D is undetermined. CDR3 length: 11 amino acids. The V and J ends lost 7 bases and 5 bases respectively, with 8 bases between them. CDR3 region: CASKGGTEAFF. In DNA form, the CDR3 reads TGTGCCAGCAAAGGTGGGACTGAAGCTTTCTTT.

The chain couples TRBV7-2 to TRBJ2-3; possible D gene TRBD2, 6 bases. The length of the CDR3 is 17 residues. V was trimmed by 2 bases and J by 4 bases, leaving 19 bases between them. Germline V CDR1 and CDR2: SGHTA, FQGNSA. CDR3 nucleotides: TGTGCCAGCAGCTTATCGGCGCGGGGCCGGCGGTCAGATACGCAGTATTTT. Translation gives CASSLSARGRRSDTQYF.

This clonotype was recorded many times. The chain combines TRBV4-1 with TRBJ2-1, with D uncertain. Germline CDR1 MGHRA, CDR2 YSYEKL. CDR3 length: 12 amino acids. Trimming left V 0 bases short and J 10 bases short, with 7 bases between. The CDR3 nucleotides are TGCGCCAGCAGCCAAGATACCCTGGAGCAGTTCTTC. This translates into CASSQDTLEQFF.

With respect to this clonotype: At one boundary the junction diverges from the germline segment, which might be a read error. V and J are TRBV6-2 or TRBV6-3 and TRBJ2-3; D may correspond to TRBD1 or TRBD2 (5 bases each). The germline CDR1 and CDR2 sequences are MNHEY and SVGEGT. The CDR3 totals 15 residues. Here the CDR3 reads CASTYGTQVADTPYF. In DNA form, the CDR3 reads TGTGCCAGCACCTACGGGACGCAGGTGGCAGATACGCCGTATTTT.